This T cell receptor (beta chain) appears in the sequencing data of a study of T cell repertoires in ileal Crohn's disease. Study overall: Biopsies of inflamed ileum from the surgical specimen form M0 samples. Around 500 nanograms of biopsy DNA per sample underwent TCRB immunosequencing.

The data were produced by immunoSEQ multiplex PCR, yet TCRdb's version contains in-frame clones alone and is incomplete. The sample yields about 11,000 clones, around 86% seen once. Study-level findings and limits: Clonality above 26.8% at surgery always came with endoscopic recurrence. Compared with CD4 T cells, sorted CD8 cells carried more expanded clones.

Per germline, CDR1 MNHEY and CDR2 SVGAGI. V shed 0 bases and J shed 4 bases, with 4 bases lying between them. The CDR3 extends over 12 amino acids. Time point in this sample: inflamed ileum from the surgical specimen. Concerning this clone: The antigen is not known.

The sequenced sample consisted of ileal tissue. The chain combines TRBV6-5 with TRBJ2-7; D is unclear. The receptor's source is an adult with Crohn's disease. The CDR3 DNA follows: TGTGCCAGCAGTTACTCGCCGTACGAGCAGTACTTC. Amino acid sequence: CASSYSPYEQYF.